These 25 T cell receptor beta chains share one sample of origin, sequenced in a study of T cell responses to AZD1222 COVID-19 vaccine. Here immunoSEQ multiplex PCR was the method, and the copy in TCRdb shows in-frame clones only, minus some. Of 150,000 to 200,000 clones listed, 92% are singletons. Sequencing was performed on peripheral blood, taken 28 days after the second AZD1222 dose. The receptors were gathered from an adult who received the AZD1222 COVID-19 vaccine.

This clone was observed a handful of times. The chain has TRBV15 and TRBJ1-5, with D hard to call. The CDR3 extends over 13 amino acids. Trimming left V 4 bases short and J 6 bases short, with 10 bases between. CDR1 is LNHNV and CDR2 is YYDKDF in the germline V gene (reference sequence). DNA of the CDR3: TGTGCCACCAGCATGTTGGGTGGTCAGCCCCAGCATTTT. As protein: CATSMLGGQPQHF.

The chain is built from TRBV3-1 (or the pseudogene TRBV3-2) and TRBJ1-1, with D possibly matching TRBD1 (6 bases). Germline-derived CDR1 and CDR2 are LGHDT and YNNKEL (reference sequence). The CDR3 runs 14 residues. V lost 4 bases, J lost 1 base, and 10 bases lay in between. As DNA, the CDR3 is TGTGCCAGCAGCCTCATGGACAGGAACACTGAAGCTTTCTTT. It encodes CASSLMDRNTEAFF.

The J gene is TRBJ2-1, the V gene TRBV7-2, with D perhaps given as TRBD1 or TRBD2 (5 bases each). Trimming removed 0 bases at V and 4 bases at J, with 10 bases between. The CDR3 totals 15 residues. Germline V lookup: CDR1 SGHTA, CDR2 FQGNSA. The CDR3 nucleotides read TGTGCCAGCAGCTTAGCCAACTGGGGGTACAATGAGCAGTTCTTC. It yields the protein CASSLANWGYNEQFF.

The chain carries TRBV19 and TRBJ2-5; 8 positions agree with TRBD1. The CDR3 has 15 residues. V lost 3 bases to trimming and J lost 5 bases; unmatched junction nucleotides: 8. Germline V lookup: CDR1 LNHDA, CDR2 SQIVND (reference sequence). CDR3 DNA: TGTGCCAGTAGTATTCCCGGGACAGGTGGGGAGACCCAGTACTTC. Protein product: CASSIPGTGGETQYF.

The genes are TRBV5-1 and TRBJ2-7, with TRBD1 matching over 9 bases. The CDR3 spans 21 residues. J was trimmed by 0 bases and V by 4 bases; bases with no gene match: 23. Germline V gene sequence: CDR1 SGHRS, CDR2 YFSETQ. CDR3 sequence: CASSPTKGPGQGHPLSYEQYF. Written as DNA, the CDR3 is TGCGCCAGCAGCCCTACAAAGGGACCGGGACAGGGCCACCCGCTCTCCTACGAGCAGTACTTC.

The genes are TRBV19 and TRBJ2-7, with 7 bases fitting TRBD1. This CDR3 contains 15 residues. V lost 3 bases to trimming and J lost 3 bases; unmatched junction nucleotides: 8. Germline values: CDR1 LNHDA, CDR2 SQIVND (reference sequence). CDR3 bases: TGTGCCAGTAGTATTAACAGGGGAGAGATCTACGAGCAGTACTTC. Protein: CASSINRGEIYEQYF.

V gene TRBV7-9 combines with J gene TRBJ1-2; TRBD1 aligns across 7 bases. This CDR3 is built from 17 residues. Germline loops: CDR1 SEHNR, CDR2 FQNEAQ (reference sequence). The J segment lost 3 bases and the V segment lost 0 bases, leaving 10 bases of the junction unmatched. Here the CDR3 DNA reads TGTGCCAGCAGCTTAGCAATCGGAAGGGGGCGCGACTATGGCTACACCTTC. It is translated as CASSLAIGRGRDYGYTF.

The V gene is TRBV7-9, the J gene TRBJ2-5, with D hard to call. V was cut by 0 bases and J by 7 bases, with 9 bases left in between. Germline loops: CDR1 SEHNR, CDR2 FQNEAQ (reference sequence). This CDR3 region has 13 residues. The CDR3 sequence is CASSLAIALTQYF. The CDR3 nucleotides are TGTGCCAGCAGCTTAGCGATCGCTCTGACCCAGTACTTC.

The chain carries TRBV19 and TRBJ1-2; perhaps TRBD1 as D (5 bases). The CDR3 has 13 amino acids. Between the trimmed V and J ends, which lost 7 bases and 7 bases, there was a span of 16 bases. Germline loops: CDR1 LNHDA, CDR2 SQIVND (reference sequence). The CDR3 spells CASTPRRDAGYTF. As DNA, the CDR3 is TGTGCCAGTACCCCCCGCAGGGATGCTGGCTACACCTTC.

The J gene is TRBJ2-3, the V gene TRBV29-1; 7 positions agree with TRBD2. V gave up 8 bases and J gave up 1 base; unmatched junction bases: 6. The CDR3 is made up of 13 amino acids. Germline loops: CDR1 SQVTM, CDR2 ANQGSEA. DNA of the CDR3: TGCAGCATTTGGGGGGGTCGCACAGATACGCAGTATTTT. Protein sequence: CSIWGGRTDTQYF.

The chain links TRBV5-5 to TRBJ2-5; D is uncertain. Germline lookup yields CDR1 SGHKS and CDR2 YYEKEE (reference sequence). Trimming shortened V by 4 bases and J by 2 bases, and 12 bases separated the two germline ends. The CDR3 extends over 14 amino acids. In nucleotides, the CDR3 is TGTGCCAGCAGCCTATACAGTGCGCAAGAGACCCAGTACTTC. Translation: CASSLYSAQETQYF.

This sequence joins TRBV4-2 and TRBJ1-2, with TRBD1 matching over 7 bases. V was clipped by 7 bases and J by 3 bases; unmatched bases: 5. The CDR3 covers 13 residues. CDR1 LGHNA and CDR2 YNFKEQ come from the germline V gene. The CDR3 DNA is TGTGCCAGCACCCAGGGGGTTGACTATGGCTACACCTTC. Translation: CASTQGVDYGYTF.

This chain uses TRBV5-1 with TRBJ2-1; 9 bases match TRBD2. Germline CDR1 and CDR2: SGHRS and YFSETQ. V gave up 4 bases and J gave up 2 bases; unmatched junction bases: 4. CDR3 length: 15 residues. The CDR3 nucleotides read TGCGCCAGCAGCCAGCGGGGGGCCACCTACAATGAGCAGTTCTTC. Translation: CASSQRGATYNEQFF.

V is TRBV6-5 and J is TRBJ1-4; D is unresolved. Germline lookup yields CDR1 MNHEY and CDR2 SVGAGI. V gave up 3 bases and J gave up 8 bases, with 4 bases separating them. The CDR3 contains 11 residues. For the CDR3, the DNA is TGTGCCAGCAGTTATGGCGAAAAACTGTTTTTT. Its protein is CASSYGEKLFF.

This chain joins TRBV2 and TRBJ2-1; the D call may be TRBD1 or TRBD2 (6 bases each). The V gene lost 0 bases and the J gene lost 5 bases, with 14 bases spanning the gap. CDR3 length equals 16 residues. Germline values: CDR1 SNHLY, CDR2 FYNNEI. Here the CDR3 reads CASSEAQRGAHNEQFF. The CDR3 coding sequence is TGTGCCAGCAGTGAAGCCCAGAGGGGGGCTCACAATGAGCAGTTCTTC. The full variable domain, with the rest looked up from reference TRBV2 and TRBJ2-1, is EPEVTQTPSHQVTQMGQEVILRCVPISNHLYFYWYRQILGQKVEFLVSFYNNEISEKSEIFDDQFSVERPDGSNFTLKIRSTKLEDSAMYFCASSEAQRGAHNEQFFGPGTRLTVL.

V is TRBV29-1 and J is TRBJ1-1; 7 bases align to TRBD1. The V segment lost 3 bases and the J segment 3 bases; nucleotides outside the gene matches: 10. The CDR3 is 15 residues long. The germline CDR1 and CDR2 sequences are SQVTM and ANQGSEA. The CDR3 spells CSVDSGLGTDTEAFF. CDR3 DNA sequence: TGCAGCGTTGATTCGGGATTGGGGACAGACACTGAAGCTTTCTTT.

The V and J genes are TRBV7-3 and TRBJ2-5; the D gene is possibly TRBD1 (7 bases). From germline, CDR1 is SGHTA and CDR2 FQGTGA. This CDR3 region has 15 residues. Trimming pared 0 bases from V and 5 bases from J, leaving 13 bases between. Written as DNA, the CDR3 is TGTGCCAGCAGCTTAACGCGGGACAGCTTGGAGACCCAGTACTTC. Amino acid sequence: CASSLTRDSLETQYF.

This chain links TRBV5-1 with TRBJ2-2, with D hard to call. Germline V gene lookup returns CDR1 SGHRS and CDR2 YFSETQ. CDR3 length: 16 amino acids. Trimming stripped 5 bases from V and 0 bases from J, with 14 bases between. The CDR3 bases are TGCGCCAGCAGACCGCGACCAGTCGCGAACACCGGGGAGCTGTTTTTT. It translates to CASRPRPVANTGELFF.

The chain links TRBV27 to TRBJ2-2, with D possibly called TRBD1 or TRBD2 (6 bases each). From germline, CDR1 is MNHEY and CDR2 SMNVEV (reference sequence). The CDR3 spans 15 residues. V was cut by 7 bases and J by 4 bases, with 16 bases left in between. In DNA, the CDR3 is TGTGCCAGCACTTTTAGGGGGGCCCGCACCGGGGAGCTGTTTTTT. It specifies CASTFRGARTGELFF.

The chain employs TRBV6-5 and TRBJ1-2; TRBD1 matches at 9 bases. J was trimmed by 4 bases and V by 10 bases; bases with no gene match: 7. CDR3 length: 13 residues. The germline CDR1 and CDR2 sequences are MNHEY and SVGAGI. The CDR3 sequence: CATFTGQGYGYTF. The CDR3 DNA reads TGTGCCACCTTCACGGGACAGGGCTATGGCTACACCTTC.

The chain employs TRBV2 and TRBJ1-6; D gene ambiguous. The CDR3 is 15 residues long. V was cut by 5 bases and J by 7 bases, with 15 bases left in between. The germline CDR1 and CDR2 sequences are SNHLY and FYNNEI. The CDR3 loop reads CASSFDVQTNSPLHF. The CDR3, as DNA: TGTGCCAGCAGTTTCGATGTTCAAACGAATTCACCCCTCCACTTT.

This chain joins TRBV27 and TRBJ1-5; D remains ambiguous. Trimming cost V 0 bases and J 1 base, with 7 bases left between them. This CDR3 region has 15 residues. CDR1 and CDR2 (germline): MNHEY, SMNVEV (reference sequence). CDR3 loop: CASSLSMRSNQPQHF. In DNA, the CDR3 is TGTGCCAGCAGTTTATCTATGAGAAGCAATCAGCCCCAGCATTTT.

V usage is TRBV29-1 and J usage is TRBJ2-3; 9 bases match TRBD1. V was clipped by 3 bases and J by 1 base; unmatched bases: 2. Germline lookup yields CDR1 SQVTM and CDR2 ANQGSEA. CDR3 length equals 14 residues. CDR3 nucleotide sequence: TGCAGCGTTGAGAGGGACAGGGGCACAGATACGCAGTATTTT. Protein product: CSVERDRGTDTQYF.

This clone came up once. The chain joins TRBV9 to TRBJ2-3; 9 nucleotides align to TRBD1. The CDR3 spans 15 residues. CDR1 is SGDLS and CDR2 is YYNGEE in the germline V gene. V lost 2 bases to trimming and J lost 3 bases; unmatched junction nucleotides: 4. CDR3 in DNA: TGTGCCAGCAGCGTTGGGACAGGGCAAACAGATACGCAGTATTTT. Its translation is CASSVGTGQTDTQYF.

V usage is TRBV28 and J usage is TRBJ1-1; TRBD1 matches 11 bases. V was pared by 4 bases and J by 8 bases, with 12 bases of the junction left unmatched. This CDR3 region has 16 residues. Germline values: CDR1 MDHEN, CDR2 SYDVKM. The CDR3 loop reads CASSYLTGTGGGEAFF. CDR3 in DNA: TGTGCCAGCAGTTACCTTACCGGGACAGGGGGAGGGGAAGCTTTCTTT.